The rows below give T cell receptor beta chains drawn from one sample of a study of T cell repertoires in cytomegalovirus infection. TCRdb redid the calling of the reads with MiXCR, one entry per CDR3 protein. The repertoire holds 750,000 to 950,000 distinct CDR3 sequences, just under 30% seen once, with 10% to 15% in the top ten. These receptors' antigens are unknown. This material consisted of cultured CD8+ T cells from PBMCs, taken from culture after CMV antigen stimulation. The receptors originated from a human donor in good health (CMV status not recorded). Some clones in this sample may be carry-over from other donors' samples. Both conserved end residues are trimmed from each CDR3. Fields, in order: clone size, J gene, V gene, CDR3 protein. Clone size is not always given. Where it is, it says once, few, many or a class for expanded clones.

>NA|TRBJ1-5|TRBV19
ASRVMTGPQPQH
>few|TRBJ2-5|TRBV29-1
SVATNFWDRRLIQETQY
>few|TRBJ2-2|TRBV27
ASSQLAGGTNTGELF
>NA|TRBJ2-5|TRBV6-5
ASSPAITGIAGFPQETQY
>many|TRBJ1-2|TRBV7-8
ASSARGRRGLENYGYT
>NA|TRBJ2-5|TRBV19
ASSMISDQETQY
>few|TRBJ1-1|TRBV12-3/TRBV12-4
ASRESGTEAF
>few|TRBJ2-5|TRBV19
ASSIGLAGGSYQETQY
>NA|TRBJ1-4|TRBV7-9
ASSLEEGPTNEKLF
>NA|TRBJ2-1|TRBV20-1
SARDQSNYEQF
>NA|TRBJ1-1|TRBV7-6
ASSPLQGPMNTEAF
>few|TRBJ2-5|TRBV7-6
ASSLNVLETQY
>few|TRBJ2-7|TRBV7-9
ASSLQVEGD
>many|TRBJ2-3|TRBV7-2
ASSPQVTRTDTQY
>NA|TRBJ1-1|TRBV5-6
ASSPRKGDVGTEAF
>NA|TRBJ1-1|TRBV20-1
SARGTGGVNTEAF
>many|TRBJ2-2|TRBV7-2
ASTTDANTGELF
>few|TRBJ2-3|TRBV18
ASSPPPSPSADTQY
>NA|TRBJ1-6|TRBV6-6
ASSYRISSYNSPLH
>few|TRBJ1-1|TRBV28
ASSLSLQGAKGTEAF
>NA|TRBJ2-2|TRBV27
TSSFVGDTGELF
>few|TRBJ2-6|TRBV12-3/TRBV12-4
ATMTAGANVLT
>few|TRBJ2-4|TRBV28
ASSLISLAKNIQY
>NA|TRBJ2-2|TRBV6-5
ASGNNPGELF
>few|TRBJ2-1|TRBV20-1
SARDRTSHNEQF
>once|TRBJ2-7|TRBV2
ASTHGGTSGIITSSYEQY
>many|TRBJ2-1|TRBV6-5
ASSYSPGGSSDEQF